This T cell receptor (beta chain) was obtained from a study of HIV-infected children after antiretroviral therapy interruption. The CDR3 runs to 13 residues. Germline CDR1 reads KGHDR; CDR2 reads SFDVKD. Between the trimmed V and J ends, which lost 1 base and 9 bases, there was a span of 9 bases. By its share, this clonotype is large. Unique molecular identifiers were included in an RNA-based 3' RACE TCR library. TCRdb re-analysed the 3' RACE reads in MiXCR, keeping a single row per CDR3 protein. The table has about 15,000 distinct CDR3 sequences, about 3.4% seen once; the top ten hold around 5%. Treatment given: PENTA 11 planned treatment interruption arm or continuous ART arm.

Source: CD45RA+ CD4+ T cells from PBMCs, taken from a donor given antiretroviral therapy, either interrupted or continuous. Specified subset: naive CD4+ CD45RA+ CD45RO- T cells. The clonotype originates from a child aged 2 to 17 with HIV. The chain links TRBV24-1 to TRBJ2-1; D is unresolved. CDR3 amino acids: CATSDFGAAEQFF. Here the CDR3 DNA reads TGTGCCACCAGTGATTTTGGCGCGGCTGAGCAGTTCTTC.